This record concerns one T cell receptor beta chain sequence. This table comes from immunoSEQ multiplex PCR, and its TCRdb copy is limited to in-frame clones, with some not included. The repertoire includes some 58,000 clones, approximately 88% of them detected once, and less than 0.75% sits in the top ten. This sample stems from a study of OX40 agonist ivuxolimab in advanced cancers. Study context: Participants averaged about 60 years of age (range roughly 23 to 79) and were around 80% male.

Trimming removed 0 bases at V and 4 bases at J, with 6 bases between. The CDR3 sequence is 12 residues long. Germline CDR1 SQVTM, CDR2 ANQGSEA. This TCR derives from an adult with an advanced solid tumor such as melanoma, head and neck, liver or kidney cancer. This material consisted of CD4+ or CD8+ T cells sorted from blood, taken in a trial of the OX40 agonist ivuxolimab. The chain employs TRBV29-1 and TRBJ1-2; D is ambiguous. The CDR3 DNA reads as TGCAGCGTTGAAGATAAAACCTATGGCTACACCTTC. It translates to CSVEDKTYGYTF.